These T cell receptor beta chains were read from a single sample in a study of TIL therapy for anti-PD-1-resistant metastatic lung cancer. TCRdb keeps only in-frame clones here, not all; method: immunoSEQ multiplex PCR. The table has tens of thousands of clones, about 70% seen once; the top ten hold about 6%. The sequencing used blood, collected at baseline. The receptors stem from a person between 25 and 80 years old with non-small cell lung cancer. Each CDR3 is given with its conserved first and last residue. The order of the fields is V gene, D gene, J gene, clone size, CDR3 protein, CDR3 DNA. D genes are given only for firm matches. Expanded clones are given a class, and other clones once, few, many or no size at all.

TRBV4-3	TRBD1	TRBJ2-3	-	CASSHGQGIGTDTQYF	TGCGCCAGCAGCCACGGACAGGGCATCGGCACAGATACGCAGTATTTT
TRBV4-3	TRBD1	TRBJ1-6	once	CASSQGTGDLVPLHF	TGCGCCAGCAGCCAAGGGACAGGGGATTTAGTACCCCTCCACTTT
TRBV5-8	-	TRBJ2-3	-	CASSLTDSTDTQYF	TGTGCCAGCAGCTTGACCGATAGCACAGATACGCAGTATTTT
TRBV10-3	-	TRBJ2-4	-	CAISEGGLETKNIQYF	TGTGCCATCAGTGAAGGAGGGTTGGAAACCAAAAACATTCAGTACTTC
TRBV4-2	-	TRBJ1-2	-	CASSQDPGGSYYGYTF	TGTGCCAGCAGCCAAGACCCTGGCGGTTCATACTATGGCTACACCTTC
TRBV28	-	TRBJ1-2	once	CASSQTGTGYGYTF	TGTGCCAGCAGTCAGACCGGGACCGGCTATGGCTACACCTTC
TRBV18	TRBD1	TRBJ2-7	once	CASSPGQGGSYEQYF	TGTGCCAGCTCACCGGGACAGGGCGGCTCCTACGAGCAGTACTTC
TRBV28	TRBD1	TRBJ2-7	-	CASRLTGSYEQYF	TGTGCCAGCAGATTGACAGGGTCCTACGAGCAGTACTTC
TRBV6-1	-	TRBJ2-7	-	CASSESTGDYEQYF	TGTGCCAGCAGTGAGTCGACAGGAGACTACGAGCAGTACTTC
TRBV2	-	TRBJ1-5	-	CASSGQGAVRNQPQHF	TGTGCCAGCAGTGGGCAGGGCGCGGTTCGCAATCAGCCCCAGCATTTT
TRBV11-1	-	TRBJ1-2	once	CASSLGQGTDGYTF	TGTGCCAGCAGCTTAGGGCAGGGGACGGATGGCTACACCTTC
TRBV7-9	-	TRBJ2-1	-	CASSLNTRSSYNEQFF	TGTGCCAGCAGCTTAAATACTAGGAGCTCCTACAATGAGCAGTTCTTC
TRBV7-9	-	TRBJ2-1	-	CASSFGVGSSYNEQFF	TGTGCCAGCAGCTTTGGGGTCGGAAGCTCCTACAATGAGCAGTTCTTC
TRBV6-6	TRBD1	TRBJ2-7	-	CASSTQDRGRGEQYF	TGTGCCAGCAGTACCCAAGACAGGGGGCGCGGGGAGCAGTACTTC
TRBV5-5	-	TRBJ2-7	-	CASSLRVEGPLKYEQYF	TGTGCCAGCAGCTTGCGCGTCGAAGGACCCCTGAAATACGAGCAGTACTTC
TRBV7-6	-	TRBJ2-3	-	CASSLARATDTQYF	TGTGCCAGCAGCTTAGCCAGGGCCACAGATACGCAGTATTTT
TRBV7-8	-	TRBJ1-5	-	CASSLGHSNQPQHF	TGTGCCAGCAGCTTAGGACATAGCAATCAGCCCCAGCATTTT
TRBV4-2	-	TRBJ2-1	-	CASSPAGADNSYNEQFF	TGTGCCAGCAGCCCCGCCGGGGCAGATAACTCCTACAATGAGCAGTTCTTC
TRBV28	-	TRBJ2-7	few	CASTKTYEQYF	TGTGCCAGTACGAAGACCTACGAGCAGTACTTC
TRBV21-1	-	TRBJ1-2	-	CASSYRTGGLTF	TGTGCCAGCAGCTATAGGACAGGGGGCCTCACCTTC
TRBV28	TRBD2	TRBJ2-3	-	CASSLLSLAGGSDTQYF	TGTGCCAGCAGTTTACTATCCCTAGCGGGAGGGTCAGATACGCAGTATTTT
TRBV5-1	-	TRBJ2-7	few	CASSLYGDEQYF	TGCGCCAGCAGCTTGTACGGGGACGAGCAGTACTTC
TRBV9	TRBD1	TRBJ1-6	-	CASSVNRGNSPLHF	TGTGCCAGCAGCGTTAACAGGGGGAATTCACCCCTCCACTTT
TRBV5-6	-	TRBJ2-5	few	CASSWGGTQYF	TGTGCCAGCAGCTGGGGTGGGACCCAGTACTTC
TRBV6-1	TRBD2	TRBJ2-7	-	CASSEPGLAGVGYF	TGTGCCAGCAGTGAACCGGGACTAGCGGGAGTTGGGTACTTC
TRBV28	-	TRBJ2-3	-	CASRPLTGDTTDTQYF	TGTGCCAGCAGGCCTCTGACAGGAGACACCACAGATACGCAGTATTTT
TRBV6-5	-	TRBJ2-2	-	CASSYFTWAGGELFF	TGTGCCAGCAGTTACTTTACGTGGGCGGGCGGGGAGCTGTTTTTT
TRBV11-2	TRBD2	TRBJ2-5	-	CASSSLAGASETQYF	TGTGCCAGCAGCTCACTAGCGGGAGCTTCAGAGACCCAGTACTTC
TRBV6-5	-	TRBJ1-6	-	CASSGPPGNNSPLHF	TGTGCCAGCAGTGGTCCTCCAGGGAATAATTCACCCCTCCACTTT
TRBV9	-	TRBJ2-1	-	CASSVGGATINEQFF	TGTGCCAGCAGCGTAGGGGGCGCAACGATTAATGAGCAGTTCTTC
TRBV7-3	TRBD2	TRBJ2-3	-	CASSLGLAGGTDTQYF	TGTGCCAGCAGCCTCGGACTAGCGGGCGGCACAGATACGCAGTATTTT
TRBV5-1	-	TRBJ2-7	-	CASSFHEGGFYEQYF	TGCGCCAGCAGCTTTCATGAGGGGGGGTTCTACGAGCAGTACTTC
TRBV21-1	-	TRBJ1-5	-	CASSKRGNLAFYQPQHF	TGTGCCAGCAGCAAACGAGGGAACTTAGCCTTTTATCAGCCCCAGCATTTT
TRBV28	-	TRBJ1-2	-	CASSLNPANYGYTF	TGTGCCAGCAGTTTAAATCCCGCTAACTATGGCTACACCTTC
TRBV9	-	TRBJ2-1	-	CASSVGGQTYNEQFF	TGTGCCAGCAGCGTAGGGGGACAAACCTACAATGAGCAGTTCTTC
TRBV7-8	TRBD2	TRBJ2-7	-	CASSRGGEQYF	TGTGCCAGCAGCCGGGGGGGCGAGCAGTACTTC
TRBV7-2	-	TRBJ1-2	-	CASSLPGKSYGYTF	TGTGCCAGCAGCTTACCGGGCAAGTCGTATGGCTACACCTTC